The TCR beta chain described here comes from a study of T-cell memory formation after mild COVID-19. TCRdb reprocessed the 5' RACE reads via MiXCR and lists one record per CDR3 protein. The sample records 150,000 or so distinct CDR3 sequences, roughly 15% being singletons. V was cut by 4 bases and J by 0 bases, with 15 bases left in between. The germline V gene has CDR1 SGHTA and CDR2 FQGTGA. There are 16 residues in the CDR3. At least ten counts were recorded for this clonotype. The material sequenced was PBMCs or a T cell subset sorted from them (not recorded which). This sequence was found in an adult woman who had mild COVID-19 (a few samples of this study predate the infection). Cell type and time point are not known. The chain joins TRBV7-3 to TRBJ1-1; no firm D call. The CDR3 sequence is CASSSRAGGLNTEAFF. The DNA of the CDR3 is TGTGCCAGCAGCTCACGAGCCGGAGGTCTGAACACTGAAGCTTTCTTT.